This T cell receptor beta chain was documented in a study of blood T cell repertoires in COVID-19. About the research overall: Italy, Spain and the United States were the sources of the convalescent and acute COVID-19 samples.

CDR3 length: 12 residues. The germline V gene has CDR1 LGHNA and CDR2 YNFKEQ. With 1 base removed from V and 8 bases from J, the gap between germline ends came to 8 bases. This clone was detected once. TCRdb's table, derived via immunoSEQ multiplex PCR, lists solely in-frame clones and lacks some. The table has about 180,000 clones, about 86% seen once. The rearrangement joins TRBV4-2 to TRBJ1-1, with a weak D call TRBD1 (5 bases). The TCR was taken from a man aged 45-65 years with active or convalescent COVID-19. The sample consisted of peripheral blood. The CDR3 nucleotides read TGTGCCAGCAGCCAAGGGCGGGACGAAGCTTTCTTT. It translates to CASSQGRDEAFF.